Following are 20 T cell receptor beta chains from one sample sequenced in a study of vaccination and CD4 T cells after COVID-19. The treatment denotes: approximately 10-day PBMC culture with coronavirus spike peptide pools or control peptides (ViraFEST assay). Researchers used the Oncomine TCR Beta short-read assay to sequence DNA from cultured CD4+ T cells. TCRdb analysed the PCR reads with MiXCR anew, one entry per CDR3 protein. The repertoire holds about 18,000 distinct CDR3 sequences, with around 80% as singletons. Antigen specificity for these receptors is unknown. Specimen: CD4+ T cells from blood, cultured in vitro, collected after SARS-CoV-2 vaccination. These receptors originate from a human donor who received a COVID-19 vaccine.

This chain uses TRBV30 with TRBJ1-1; D not resolved. Germline assignment: CDR1 GTSNPN and CDR2 SVGIG (reference sequence). The CDR3 covers 14 residues. Deletions cut 1 base from V and 8 bases from J, with 17 bases between. The CDR3 loop reads CAWSDGRQLEEAFF. The CDR3 DNA sequence: TGTGCCTGGAGTGATGGCAGACAACTAGAAGAAGCTTTCTTT.

This chain joins TRBV7-2 and TRBJ2-2, with 9 bases identical to TRBD1. The CDR3 runs to 14 residues. The V gene end was trimmed by 3 bases and the J gene end by 4 bases; junction bases not matched to a gene: 0. Germline V gene lookup returns CDR1 SGHTA and CDR2 FQGNSA. CDR3 nucleotides: TGTGCCAGCAGCTTGACAGGGGGCACCGGGGAGCTGTTTTTT. Protein product: CASSLTGGTGELFF.

In DNA form, the CDR3 reads TGTGCCAGCAGCCAACGGAGGGGGTTGGACTATGGCTACACCTTC. This encodes CASSQRRGLDYGYTF. The chain employs TRBV11-1 and TRBJ1-2, with D possibly matching TRBD1 (6 bases). The CDR3 runs to 15 residues. V lost 5 bases to trimming and J lost 3 bases, with 16 bases between them. Looked up from germline, CDR1 is SGHAT and CDR2 is FQDESV (reference sequence).

The chain recombines TRBV11-2 with TRBJ1-1, with a possible D match to TRBD1 (6 bases). Per the germline V gene, CDR1 is SGHAT and CDR2 is FQNNGV. CDR3 length: 14 amino acids. V lost 7 bases, J lost 5 bases, and 17 bases lay in between. The CDR3 loop is CASTTGHRGTEAFF. As DNA, the CDR3 is TGTGCCAGCACCACGGGACATCGGGGGACTGAAGCTTTCTTT.

This chain connects TRBV2 to TRBJ1-2; unclear D gene. The germline V gene has CDR1 SNHLY and CDR2 FYNNEI. V lost 6 bases, J lost 2 bases, and 16 bases lay in between. The CDR3 runs 15 residues. CDR3 sequence reads: CASRYSWGENYGYTF. Here the CDR3 DNA reads TGTGCCAGCAGATATTCTTGGGGAGAGAACTATGGCTACACCTTC.

CDR3 sequence reads: CASSPTQGDRYEQYF. CDR3 nucleotides: TGTGCCAGCTCCCCCACACAGGGAGATCGTTACGAGCAGTACTTC. The chain recombines TRBV27 with TRBJ2-7; D might be TRBD1 (6 bases). From germline, CDR1 is MNHEY and CDR2 SMNVEV (reference sequence). The CDR3 runs to 15 residues. The germline V and J ends were trimmed by 8 bases and 4 bases, with 21 bases remaining between them.

This clonotype was counted a single time. The chain links TRBV19 to TRBJ1-2, with D uncertain. Germline V lookup: CDR1 LNHDA, CDR2 SQIVND (reference sequence). The CDR3 has 14 amino acids. Trimming left V 8 bases short and J 4 bases short, with 17 bases between. CDR3 coding DNA: TGTGCCAGTTTGCGAGAGGGCTTGAGCTATGGCTACACCTTC. As protein: CASLREGLSYGYTF.

In this sample, this clonotype turned up once. V and J are TRBV21-1 and TRBJ2-1; TRBD1, as called in the table, went unchecked against the DNA. TRBV21-1 is a documented pseudogene. The CDR3 has 19 amino acids. The CDR3 sequence is CASRAKSGSGRGVYNEQFF. In DNA, the CDR3 is TGTGCCAGCAGAGCAAAAAGTGGAAGTGGCAGGGGGGTCTACAATGAGCAGTTCTTC.

The chain combines TRBV30 with TRBJ1-1, with D hard to call. The V end lost 0 bases, the J end lost 0 bases, and 11 bases lay between the germline ends. The CDR3 totals 15 residues. Germline V lookup: CDR1 GTSNPN, CDR2 SVGIG (reference sequence). CDR3 sequence reads: CAWSVIGSLNTEAFF. The CDR3 DNA sequence: TGTGCCTGGAGTGTAATTGGCAGCCTGAACACTGAAGCTTTCTTT.

The chain has TRBV6-5 and TRBJ2-1, with 11 positions matching TRBD2. Germline V gene data show CDR1 as MNHEY and CDR2 as SVGAGI. J lost 10 bases, V lost 2 bases, and 7 bases had no gene match. This CDR3 region has 15 residues. The CDR3 protein is CASSYRGLAAGEQFF. For the CDR3, the DNA is TGTGCCAGCAGTTACCGGGGACTAGCGGCGGGCGAGCAGTTCTTC.

This chain uses TRBV7-9 with TRBJ1-2, with 9 positions matching TRBD1. CDR1 and CDR2 (germline): SEHNR, FQNEAQ (reference sequence). V was pared by 6 bases and J by 8 bases, with 10 bases of the junction left unmatched. This CDR3 spans 14 amino acids. This CDR3 is CASRDTGGAWGYTF. CDR3 sequence (DNA): TGTGCCAGCAGGGATACAGGGGGCGCGTGGGGCTACACCTTC. The full variable domain, rest sourced from reference TRBV7-9 and TRBJ1-2, is DTGVSQNPRHKITKRGQNVTFRCDPISEHNRLYWYRQTLGQGPEFLTYFQNEAQLEKSRLLSDRFSAERPKGSFSTLEIQRTEQGDSAMYLCASRDTGGAWGYTFGSGTRLTVV.

This clonotype was seen just once. The CDR3 protein is CASSYRVDTEAFF. The CDR3, as DNA: TGTGCCAGCAGTTACAGGGTCGATACTGAAGCTTTCTTT. The rearrangement links TRBV6-5 to TRBJ1-1; no clear D. V was cut by 2 bases and J by 5 bases, with 9 bases left in between. The CDR3 runs 13 residues. Germline V gives CDR1 MNHEY, CDR2 SVGAGI.

A note on this clonotype: The junction departs from the called germline gene at one end, perhaps through a read error. The chain has TRBV10-2 and TRBJ2-7; D possibly corresponds to TRBD1 (6 bases). This CDR3 has 15 amino acids. CDR1 is WSHSY and CDR2 is SAAADI in the germline V gene. The CDR3 DNA reads as TGTGCCAGCAGTGACCGTTACAGGGCCTCCTACGAGCAGTACTTC. Translated, it gives CASSDRYRASYEQYF.

The count of this clonotype is one. CDR3 bases: TGTGCCAGCAGCCAAGGGGGTCGCCAGCCCCAGCATTTT. It is translated as CASSQGGRQPQHF. The rearrangement joins TRBV6-1 to TRBJ1-5; TRBD1 is a possible D gene (6 bases). Germline V gene sequence: CDR1 MNHNS, CDR2 SASEGT. This CDR3 has 13 amino acids. The V end lost 6 bases, the J end lost 7 bases, and 13 bases lay between the germline ends.

Only one count was recorded for this clonotype. CDR3 in amino acids: CASSSLGAGGPDTQYF. The CDR3 DNA reads TGTGCCAGCAGCTCCTTGGGAGCGGGGGGGCCCGATACGCAGTATTTT. The genes are TRBV9 and TRBJ2-3; 10 positions agree with TRBD2. The CDR3 has 16 amino acids. Germline loops: CDR1 SGDLS, CDR2 YYNGEE. V was clipped by 4 bases and J by 6 bases; unmatched bases: 11.

Here the CDR3 DNA reads TGTGCCAGCAGCTTGTTGGAGTTTGGGCGGACCCCTCAAGAGACCCAGTACTTC. Protein sequence: CASSLLEFGRTPQETQYF. This chain links TRBV5-5 with TRBJ2-5; D gene ambiguous. CDR1 and CDR2 from the germline V gene are SGHKS and YYEKEE (reference sequence). This CDR3 contains 18 residues. Trimming pared 1 base from V and 2 bases from J, leaving 21 bases between.

This rearrangement joins TRBV30 to TRBJ1-1; D might be TRBD1 (6 bases). CDR1 and CDR2 (germline): GTSNPN, SVGIG (reference sequence). The CDR3 is 12 residues long. Trimming took off 2 bases at V and 7 bases at J, with 11 bases between the two ends. CDR3 protein: CAWSSGQREAFF. The CDR3 nucleotides are TGTGCCTGGAGTTCCGGACAGCGTGAAGCTTTCTTT.

V and J are TRBV24-1 and TRBJ1-1, with 10 bases that match TRBD1. V gave up 8 bases and J gave up 3 bases; unmatched junction bases: 8. Germline CDR1 and CDR2: KGHDR and SFDVKD. The CDR3 is 15 amino acids. The CDR3 nucleotides are TGTGCCACCACCCAGGACAGGGGGAGAGACACTGAAGCTTTCTTT. Encoded protein: CATTQDRGRDTEAFF.

The gene calls are TRBV6-1 and TRBJ1-5, with D perhaps matching TRBD1 (5 bases). The CDR3 sequence is 15 residues long. Trimming left V 6 bases short and J 6 bases short, with 18 bases between. Germline lookup yields CDR1 MNHNS and CDR2 SASEGT. The CDR3 here is CASRTQGVTGQPQHF. The CDR3 coding sequence is TGTGCCAGCAGGACCCAGGGAGTTACCGGTCAGCCCCAGCATTTT.

The chain has TRBV20-1 and TRBJ1-2, with D maybe TRBD1 (5 bases). CDR3 length: 13 residues. The germline V gene has CDR1 DFQATT and CDR2 SNEGSKA (reference sequence). Between the trimmed V and J ends, which lost 0 bases and 7 bases, there was a span of 12 bases. The DNA for the CDR3 is TGCAGTGCTAGAGACAGGGTTAAGGGTGGCTACACCTTC. It codes for CSARDRVKGGYTF.